A single sample gave rise to the 15 T cell receptor beta chains below, sequenced in a study of CD8+CD57+ T cells in acquired aplastic anemia. Profiles of TCR beta VDJ and CDR3 were generated from a genomic DNA template. TCRdb redid the calling of the reads with MiXCR, one entry per CDR3 protein. The repertoire consists of 130,000 or so distinct CDR3 sequences, with under 60% occurring once and the leading ten covering about 31%. CD8+CD57+ cell expansion, shown by flow cytometry, had occurred in the patients selected for sequencing. The sample was sorted CD4+, CD8+, or CD8+CD57+ T cells (not recorded which) from PBMCs. The receptors stem from a human donor with aplastic anemia.

The chain employs TRBV20-1 and TRBJ2-7; weak D call: TRBD2 (5 bases). The germline V gene encodes CDR1 DFQATT and CDR2 SNEGSKA (reference sequence). V lost 3 bases to trimming and J lost 2 bases, with 14 bases between them. The CDR3 is made up of 14 amino acids. The CDR3 spells CSARRAEKTYEQYF. CDR3 DNA sequence: TGCAGTGCTAGGAGGGCAGAGAAAACCTACGAGCAGTACTTC.

This clonotype was seen a few times. J is TRBJ1-5 and V is TRBV15; tentative D call: TRBD1 (5 bases). The germline gives CDR1 LNHNV, CDR2 YYDKDF (reference sequence). V was clipped by 1 base and J by 7 bases, with 8 bases between them. The CDR3 is 13 residues long. The CDR3 sequence is CATSRGGEQPQHF. The CDR3 DNA reads as TGTGCCACCAGCAGAGGGGGCGAACAGCCCCAGCATTTT.

This clonotype came up a few times. This sequence joins TRBV15 and TRBJ2-3; the D is unclear. Trimming stripped 3 bases from V and 0 bases from J, with 10 bases between. Looked up from germline, CDR1 is LNHNV and CDR2 is YYDKDF (reference sequence). CDR3 length: 15 residues. The CDR3 region has the DNA TGTGCCACCAGCAGGGATGTCTGGAGCACAGATACGCAGTATTTT. Translation: CATSRDVWSTDTQYF.

The chain carries TRBV5-1 and TRBJ2-7; 12 bases agree with TRBD2. The CDR3 loop spans 19 amino acids. Germline V gives CDR1 SGHRS, CDR2 YFSETQ. J gave up 0 bases and V 0 bases, and 10 bases lay outside the gene matches. The CDR3 loop reads CASSLASTSGRTNSYEQYF. The DNA for the CDR3 is TGCGCCAGCAGCTTGGCCAGTACTAGCGGGAGGACAAACTCCTACGAGCAGTACTTC.

A few counts support this clonotype. V gene TRBV20-1 combines with J gene TRBJ1-1; 7 bases align to TRBD1. In germline, CDR1 is DFQATT, CDR2 SNEGSKA (reference sequence). Germline trimming cut 3 bases from V and 1 base from J; bases unmatched to any gene: 2. The CDR3 sequence is 13 residues long. The CDR3 reads CSARWTGNTEAFF. The CDR3 DNA is TGCAGTGCTAGGTGGACAGGGAACACTGAAGCTTTCTTT.

CDR3 DNA sequence: TGTGCCAGTACGGCCGGGACTTTAGGTTCACCCCTCCACTTT. Translated, it gives CASTAGTLGSPLHF. The V gene is TRBV19, the J gene TRBJ1-6, with D maybe TRBD1 (5 bases). Germline V gene data show CDR1 as LNHDA and CDR2 as SQIVND (reference sequence). This CDR3 comprises 14 residues. Between the trimmed V and J ends, which lost 7 bases and 9 bases, there was a span of 16 bases.

The genes are TRBV15 and TRBJ2-6, with D possibly TRBD1 on 6 matching bases. CDR3 size: 15 residues. Looked up from germline, CDR1 is LNHNV and CDR2 is YYDKDF (reference sequence). V was shortened by 7 bases and J by 0 bases, with 10 bases between the two germline ends. The CDR3 reads CATTPDSSGANVLTF. CDR3 sequence (DNA): TGTGCCACCACCCCGGACAGCTCTGGGGCCAACGTCCTGACTTTC.

The chain uses TRBV10-2 and TRBJ2-1; 12 bases fit TRBD2. V lost 10 bases and J lost 15; bases outside the gene matches: 16. Germline CDR1 WSHSY, CDR2 SAAADI. The CDR3 sequence is 14 residues long. The CDR3 sequence: CATSQCPSGRARFF. CDR3 DNA sequence: TGCGCCACCTCTCAGTGTCCTAGCGGGAGGGCTCGGTTCTTC.

The CDR3: CASSLVPGRTNYGYTF. The CDR3, as DNA: TGTGCCAGCAGCTTAGTTCCAGGGAGAACTAACTATGGCTACACCTTC. The rearrangement uses TRBV7-6 and TRBJ1-2; tentative D call: TRBD1 (5 bases). The germline CDR1 and CDR2 sequences are SGHVS and FNYEAQ. The CDR3 sequence is 16 residues long. Trimming left V 1 base short and J 0 bases short, with 12 bases between.

This rearrangement joins TRBV20-1 to TRBJ2-3, with D perhaps TRBD2 (5 bases). The CDR3 extends over 14 amino acids. From germline, CDR1 is DFQATT and CDR2 SNEGSKA (reference sequence). Trimming left V 6 bases short and J 0 bases short, with 13 bases between. The CDR3: CSANRELSTDTQYF. CDR3 DNA sequence: TGCAGTGCCAACCGGGAATTAAGCACAGATACGCAGTATTTT.

Worth noting for this clonotype: A single base separates this from a much larger clone, so it may be a read error. The chain combines TRBV28 with TRBJ1-2; D not resolved. The germline V gene encodes CDR1 MDHEN and CDR2 SYDVKM. This CDR3 has 13 amino acids. The CDR3 DNA follows: TGTGCCAGCAGCCGGACTGTAAACTGTGGCTACACCTTC. It codes for CASSRTVNCGYTF.

There are many counts of this clonotype. The rearrangement joins TRBV6-2 or TRBV6-3 to TRBJ1-2, with D tentatively TRBD1 (5 bases). The CDR3 runs 15 residues. Looked up from germline, CDR1 is MNHEY and CDR2 is SVGEGT. V dropped 7 bases and J dropped 3 bases, with 18 bases sitting between them. CDR3 bases: TGTGCCAGCACCCCAGCTTATTTACAGGACTATGGCTACACCTTC. Its translation is CASTPAYLQDYGYTF.

The chain is built from TRBV11-2 and TRBJ1-2, with 8 positions matching TRBD1. Germline-derived CDR1 and CDR2 are SGHAT and FQNNGV. The CDR3 consists of 16 residues. V dropped 5 bases and J dropped 0; count of bases not matched to a gene: 8. CDR3 protein: CASSARQGIPNYGYTF. The CDR3 coding sequence is TGTGCCAGCAGCGCCCGACAGGGGATCCCTAACTATGGCTACACCTTC.

The V and J genes are TRBV2 and TRBJ2-3; 7 bases match TRBD2. The germline V gene has CDR1 SNHLY and CDR2 FYNNEI. With V trimmed by 4 bases and J by 3 bases, 7 bases remained unmatched. The CDR3 loop spans 15 amino acids. The CDR3, as DNA: TGTGCCAGCAGTGTCCGCGGGAGTGTAACAGATACGCAGTATTTT. Its protein product is CASSVRGSVTDTQYF.

This clonotype was found a few times. The genes are TRBV24-1 and TRBJ1-1; tentatively, D is TRBD1 (5 bases). V was trimmed by 4 bases and J by 5 bases, leaving 10 bases between them. Germline CDR1 KGHDR, CDR2 SFDVKD. This CDR3 spans 13 amino acids. Here the CDR3 DNA reads TGTGCCACCAGTGACCACTGGGGGACTGAAGCTTTCTTT. Translating gives CATSDHWGTEAFF.